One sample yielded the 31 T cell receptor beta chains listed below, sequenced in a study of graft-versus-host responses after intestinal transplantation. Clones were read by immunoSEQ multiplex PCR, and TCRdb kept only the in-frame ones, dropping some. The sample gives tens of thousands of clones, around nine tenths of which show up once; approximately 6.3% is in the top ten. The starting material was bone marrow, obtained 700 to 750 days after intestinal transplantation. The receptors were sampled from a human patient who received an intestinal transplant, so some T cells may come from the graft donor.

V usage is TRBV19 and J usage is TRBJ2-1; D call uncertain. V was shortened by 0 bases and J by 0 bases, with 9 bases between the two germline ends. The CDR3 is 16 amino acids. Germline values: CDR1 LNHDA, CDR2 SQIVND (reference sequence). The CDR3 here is CASSIDGQSSYNEQFF. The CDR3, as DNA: TGTGCCAGTAGTATAGACGGGCAGAGCTCCTACAATGAGCAGTTCTTC.

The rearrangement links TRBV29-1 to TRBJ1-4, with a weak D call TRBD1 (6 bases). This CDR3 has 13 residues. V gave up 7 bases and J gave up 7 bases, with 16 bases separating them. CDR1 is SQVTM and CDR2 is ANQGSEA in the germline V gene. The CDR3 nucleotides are TGCAGCGCAACACAGGGAGGGGGTGAAAAACTGTTTTTT. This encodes CSATQGGGEKLFF.

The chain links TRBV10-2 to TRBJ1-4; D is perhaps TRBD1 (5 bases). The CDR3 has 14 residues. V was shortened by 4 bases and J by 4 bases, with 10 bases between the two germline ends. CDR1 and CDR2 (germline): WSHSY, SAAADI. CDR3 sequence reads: CASSVDTNNEKLFF. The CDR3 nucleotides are TGCGCCAGCAGTGTGGACACAAATAATGAAAAACTGTTTTTT.

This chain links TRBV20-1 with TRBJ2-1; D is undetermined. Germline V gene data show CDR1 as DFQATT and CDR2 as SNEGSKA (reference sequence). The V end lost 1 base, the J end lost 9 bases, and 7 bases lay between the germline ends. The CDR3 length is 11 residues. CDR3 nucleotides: TGCAGTGCTAGAGCCCGACTTGAGCAGTTCTTC. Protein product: CSARARLEQFF.

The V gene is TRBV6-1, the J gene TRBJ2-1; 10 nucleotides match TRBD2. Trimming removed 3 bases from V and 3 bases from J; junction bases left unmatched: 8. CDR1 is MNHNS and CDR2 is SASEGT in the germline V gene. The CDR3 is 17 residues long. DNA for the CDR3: TGTGCCAGCAGTGACGAGCTAGCGGGGGTGGTCTACAATGAGCAGTTCTTC. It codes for CASSDELAGVVYNEQFF.

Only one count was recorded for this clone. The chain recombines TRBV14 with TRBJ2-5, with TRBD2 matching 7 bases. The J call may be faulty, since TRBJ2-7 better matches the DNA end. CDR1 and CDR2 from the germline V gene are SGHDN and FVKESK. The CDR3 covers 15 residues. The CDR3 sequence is CASSPTWGGSYEQYF. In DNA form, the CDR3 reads TGTGCCAGCAGCCCGACCTGGGGGGGCTCCTACGAGCAGTACTTC.

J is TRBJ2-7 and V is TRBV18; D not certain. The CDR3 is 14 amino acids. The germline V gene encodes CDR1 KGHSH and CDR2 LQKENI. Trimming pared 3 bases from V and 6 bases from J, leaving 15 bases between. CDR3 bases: TGTGCCAGCTCACCGTTAGAAGGGATCCCCGAGCAGTACTTC. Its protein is CASSPLEGIPEQYF.

CDR3 DNA: TGCGCCAGCAGTGAAACCTACCTCGGGGGACGGACTGAAGCTTTCTTT. Its translation is CASSETYLGGRTEAFF. The rearrangement uses TRBV10-2 and TRBJ1-1, with D perhaps matching TRBD1 (5 bases). Trimming removed 3 bases at V and 5 bases at J, with 19 bases between. This CDR3 is 16 amino acids long. Germline V gene data show CDR1 as WSHSY and CDR2 as SAAADI.

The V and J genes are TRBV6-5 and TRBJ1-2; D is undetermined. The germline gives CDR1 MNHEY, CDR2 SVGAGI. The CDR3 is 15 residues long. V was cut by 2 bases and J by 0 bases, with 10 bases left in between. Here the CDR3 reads CASSYAVTPNYGYTF. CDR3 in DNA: TGTGCCAGCAGTTACGCGGTCACCCCTAACTATGGCTACACCTTC.

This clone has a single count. DNA for the CDR3: TGCGCCAGCAGCTTGCCACCGATGAGAGCTTCCTACGAGCAGTACTTC. This encodes CASSLPPMRASYEQYF. The chain employs TRBV5-1 and TRBJ2-7; D gene ambiguous. The germline V and J ends were trimmed by 1 base and 1 base, with 15 bases remaining between them. Germline V gene sequence: CDR1 SGHRS, CDR2 YFSETQ. This CDR3 is built from 16 residues.

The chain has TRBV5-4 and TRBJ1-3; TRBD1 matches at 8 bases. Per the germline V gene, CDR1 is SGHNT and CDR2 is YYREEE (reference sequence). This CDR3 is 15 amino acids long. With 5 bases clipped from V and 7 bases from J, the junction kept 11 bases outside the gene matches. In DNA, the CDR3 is TGTGCCAGCAGGGCCCAGGGGGCGCAGCCCAACACCATATATTTT. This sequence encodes CASRAQGAQPNTIYF.

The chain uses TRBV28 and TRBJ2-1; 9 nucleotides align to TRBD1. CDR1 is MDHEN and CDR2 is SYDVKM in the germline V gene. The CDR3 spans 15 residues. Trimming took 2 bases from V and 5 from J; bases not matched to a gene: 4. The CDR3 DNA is TGTGCCAGCAGTTTAATTTGGACAGGGGACAATGAGCAGTTCTTC. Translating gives CASSLIWTGDNEQFF.

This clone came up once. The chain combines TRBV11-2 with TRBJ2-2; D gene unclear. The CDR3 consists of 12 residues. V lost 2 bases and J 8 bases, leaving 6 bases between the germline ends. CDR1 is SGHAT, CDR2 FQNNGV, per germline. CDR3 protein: CASSLPAGELFF. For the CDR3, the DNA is TGTGCCAGCAGCTTACCCGCGGGGGAGCTGTTTTTT. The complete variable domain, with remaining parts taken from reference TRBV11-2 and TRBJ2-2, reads EAGVAQSPRYKIIEKRQSVAFWCNPISGHATLYWYQQILGQGPKLLIQFQNNGVVDDSQLPKDRFSAERLKGVDSTLKIQPAKLEDSAVYLCASSLPAGELFFGEGSRLTVL.

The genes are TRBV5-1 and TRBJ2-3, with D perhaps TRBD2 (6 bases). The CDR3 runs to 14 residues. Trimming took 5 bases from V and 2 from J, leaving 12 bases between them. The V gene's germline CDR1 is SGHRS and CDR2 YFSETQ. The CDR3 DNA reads TGCGCCAGCAGTTATGGGGACTCCACAGATACGCAGTATTTT. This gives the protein CASSYGDSTDTQYF.

The CDR3 region has the DNA TGTGCCAGTAGTATAGGCCCGGGACGGACGTACCAAGAGACCCAGTACTTC. This encodes CASSIGPGRTYQETQYF. The rearrangement links TRBV19 to TRBJ2-5; D may match TRBD1 or TRBD2 (5 bases each). CDR1 is LNHDA, CDR2 SQIVND, per germline (reference sequence). The V and J ends lost 1 base and 0 bases respectively, with 15 bases between them. There are 17 residues in the CDR3.

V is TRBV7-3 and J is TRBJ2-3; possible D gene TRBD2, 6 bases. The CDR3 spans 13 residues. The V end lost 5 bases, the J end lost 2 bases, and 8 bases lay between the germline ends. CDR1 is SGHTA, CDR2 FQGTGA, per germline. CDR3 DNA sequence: TGTGCCAGCAGCCCGGGACTCACAGATACGCAGTATTTT. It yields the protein CASSPGLTDTQYF.

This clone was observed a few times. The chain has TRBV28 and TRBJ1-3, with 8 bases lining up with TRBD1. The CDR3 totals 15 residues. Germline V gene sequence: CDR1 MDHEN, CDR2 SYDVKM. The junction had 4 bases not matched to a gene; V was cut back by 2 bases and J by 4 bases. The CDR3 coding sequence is TGTGCCAGCAGTTTACTCAGGGGGCGCGGAAACACCATATATTTT. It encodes CASSLLRGRGNTIYF. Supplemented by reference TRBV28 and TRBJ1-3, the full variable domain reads DVKVTQSSRYLVKRTGEKVFLECVQDMDHENMFWYRQDPGLGLRLIYFSYDVKMKEKGDIPEGYSVSREKKERFSLILESASTNQTSMYLCASSLLRGRGNTIYFGEGSWLTVV.

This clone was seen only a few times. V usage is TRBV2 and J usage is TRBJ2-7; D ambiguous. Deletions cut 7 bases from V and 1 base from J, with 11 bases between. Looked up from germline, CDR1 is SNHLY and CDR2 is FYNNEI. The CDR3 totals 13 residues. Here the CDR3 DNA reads TGTGCCAGCACGACGACCCCTTCCTACGAGCAGTACTTC. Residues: CASTTTPSYEQYF. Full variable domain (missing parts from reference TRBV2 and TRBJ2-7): EPEVTQTPSHQVTQMGQEVILRCVPISNHLYFYWYRQILGQKVEFLVSFYNNEISEKSEIFDDQFSVERPDGSNFTLKIRSTKLEDSAMYFCASTTTPSYEQYFGPGTRLTVT.

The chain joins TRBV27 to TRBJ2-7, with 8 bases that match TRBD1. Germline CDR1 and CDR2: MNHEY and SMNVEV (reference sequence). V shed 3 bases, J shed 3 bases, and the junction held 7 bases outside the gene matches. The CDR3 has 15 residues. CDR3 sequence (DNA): TGTGCCAGCAGTTTCCTAGGACAGGGTGTCTACGAGCAGTACTTC. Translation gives CASSFLGQGVYEQYF.

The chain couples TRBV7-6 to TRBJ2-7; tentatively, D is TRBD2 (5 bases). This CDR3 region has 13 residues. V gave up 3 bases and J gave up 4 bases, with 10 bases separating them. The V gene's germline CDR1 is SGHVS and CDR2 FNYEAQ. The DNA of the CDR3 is TGTGCCAGCAGCTTCCCCGGCGGGTACGAGCAGTACTTC. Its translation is CASSFPGGYEQYF.

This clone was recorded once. For the CDR3, the DNA is TGTGCCAGCAGCTTAGATGCCGATAGCTCCTACGAGCAGTACTTC. The encoded protein is CASSLDADSSYEQYF. The genes are TRBV11-2 and TRBJ2-7; no definite D call. The V end lost 0 bases, the J end lost 0 bases, and 9 bases lay between the germline ends. The CDR3 covers 15 residues. Germline V gives CDR1 SGHAT, CDR2 FQNNGV.

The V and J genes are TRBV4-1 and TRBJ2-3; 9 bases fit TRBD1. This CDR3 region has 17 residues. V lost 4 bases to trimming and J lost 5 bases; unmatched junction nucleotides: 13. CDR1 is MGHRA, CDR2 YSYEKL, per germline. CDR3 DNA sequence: TGCGCCAGCAGCCCAGGGGGACAGGGTCCAGAGGAAGATACGCAGTATTTT. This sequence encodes CASSPGGQGPEEDTQYF.

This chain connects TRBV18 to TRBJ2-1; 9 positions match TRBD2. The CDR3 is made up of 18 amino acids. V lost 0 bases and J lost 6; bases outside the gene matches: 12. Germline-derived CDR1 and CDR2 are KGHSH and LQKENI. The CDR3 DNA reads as TGTGCCAGCTCACCACCGCGGGATCGGCGGGAGGGGGGCAATGAGCAGTTCTTC. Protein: CASSPPRDRREGGNEQFF.

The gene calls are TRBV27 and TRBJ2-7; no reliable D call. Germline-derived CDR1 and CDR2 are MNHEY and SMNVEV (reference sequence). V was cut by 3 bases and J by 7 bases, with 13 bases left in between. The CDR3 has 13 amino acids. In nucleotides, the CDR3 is TGTGCCAGCAGTTTGGGTTCCATGAGGGAGCAGTACTTC. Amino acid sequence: CASSLGSMREQYF.

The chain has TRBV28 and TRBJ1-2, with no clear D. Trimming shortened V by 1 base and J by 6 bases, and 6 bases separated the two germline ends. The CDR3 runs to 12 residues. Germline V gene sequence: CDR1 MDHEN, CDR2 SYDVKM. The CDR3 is CASSLFPHGYTF. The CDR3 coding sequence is TGTGCCAGCAGTTTATTCCCCCATGGCTACACCTTC.

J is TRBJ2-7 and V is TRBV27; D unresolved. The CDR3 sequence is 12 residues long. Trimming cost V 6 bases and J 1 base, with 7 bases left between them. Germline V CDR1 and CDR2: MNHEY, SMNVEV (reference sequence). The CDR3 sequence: CASRTESYEQYF. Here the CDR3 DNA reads TGTGCCAGCAGGACCGAGTCCTACGAGCAGTACTTC.

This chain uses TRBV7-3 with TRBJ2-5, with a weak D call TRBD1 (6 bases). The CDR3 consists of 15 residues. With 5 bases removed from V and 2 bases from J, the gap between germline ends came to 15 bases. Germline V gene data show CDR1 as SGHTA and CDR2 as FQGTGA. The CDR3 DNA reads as TGTGCCAGCAGCCCGCAACAGGGACCACAAGAGACCCAGTACTTC. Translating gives CASSPQQGPQETQYF.

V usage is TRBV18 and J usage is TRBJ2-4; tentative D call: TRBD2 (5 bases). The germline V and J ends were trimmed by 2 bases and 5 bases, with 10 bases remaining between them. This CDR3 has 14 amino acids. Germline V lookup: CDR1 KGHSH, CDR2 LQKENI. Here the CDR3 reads CASSPWERENIQYF. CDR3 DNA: TGTGCCAGCTCACCATGGGAGAGAGAAAACATTCAGTACTTC.

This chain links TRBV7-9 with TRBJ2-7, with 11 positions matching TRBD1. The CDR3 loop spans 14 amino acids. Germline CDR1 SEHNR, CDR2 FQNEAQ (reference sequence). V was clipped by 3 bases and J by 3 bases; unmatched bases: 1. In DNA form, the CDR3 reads TGTGCCAGCAGCTTCGGGACAGGGGGCTACGAGCAGTACTTC. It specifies CASSFGTGGYEQYF. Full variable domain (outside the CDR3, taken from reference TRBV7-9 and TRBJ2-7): DTGVSQNPRHKITKRGQNVTFRCDPISEHNRLYWYRQTLGQGPEFLTYFQNEAQLEKSRLLSDRFSAERPKGSFSTLEIQRTEQGDSAMYLCASSFGTGGYEQYFGPGTRLTVT.

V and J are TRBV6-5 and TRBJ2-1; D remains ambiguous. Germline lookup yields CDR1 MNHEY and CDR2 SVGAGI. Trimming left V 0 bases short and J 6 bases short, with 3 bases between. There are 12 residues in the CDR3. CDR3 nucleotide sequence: TGTGCCAGCAGTTACTCGAGCAATGAGCAGTTCTTC. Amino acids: CASSYSSNEQFF.

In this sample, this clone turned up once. This CDR3 reads CASSESGLRNTEAFF. The CDR3 DNA sequence: TGCGCCAGCAGTGAGTCGGGGCTCAGGAACACTGAAGCTTTCTTT. The rearrangement uses TRBV10-2 and TRBJ1-1; the D gene is possibly TRBD1 (5 bases). The V end lost 0 bases, the J end lost 1 base, and 9 bases lay between the germline ends. Germline-derived CDR1 and CDR2 are WSHSY and SAAADI. The length of the CDR3 is 15 residues.